This TCR beta chain was documented in a study of vaccination effects on CD4 cells after COVID-19. Study-level information: Two doses of either BNT162b2 or mRNA-1273 were given to each participant. Study-level results: Common cold coronaviruses were cross-recognized by only 1 of 255 vaccine-induced clones in healthy vaccinees.

Method: immunoSEQ multiplex PCR; TCRdb's copy keeps in-frame clones and lacks some. The table lists 45,000 to 65,000 clones, roughly 80% of them singletons. Antigen-specific CD4+ T cell clonotypes were called by their expansion after viral peptide-pool culture in ViraFEST. Cultured cells yielded isolated CD4+ T cells after about ten days. The researchers cultured 1.5 million to 2.5 million PBMC per well with roughly 9.5 IU/ml IL-2 and approximately 9.3 ug/ml peptides. This clone was observed a handful of times. As yet, its antigen is unknown. With V trimmed by 5 bases and J by 5 bases, 8 bases remained unmatched. From germline, CDR1 is MNHEY and CDR2 SMNVEV (reference sequence). The CDR3 is 15 amino acids.

Sequenced here: CD4+ T cells from PBMCs cultured with HCoV-229E spike peptides, sampled before COVID-19 vaccination. The gene calls are TRBV27 and TRBJ1-1; 10 bases are a match to TRBD1. This TCR was sampled from a human donor who received a COVID-19 vaccine. The CDR3 spells CASSLRTGGSTEAFF. The CDR3 bases are TGTGCCAGCAGTCTACGGACAGGGGGATCGACTGAAGCTTTCTTT.